The 15 T cell receptor beta chains below come from one sample, sequenced in a study of T-cell reconstitution after alpha-beta-depleted transplantation in children. The TCRbeta library was prepared with unique molecular identifiers. TCRdb re-analysed the PCR reads in MiXCR, keeping a single row per CDR3 protein. Among approximately 400,000 distinct CDR3 sequences listed, around 15% were seen once. This specimen was PBMCs, mostly from graft donor cells, taken 360 days after TCRalphabeta/CD19-depleted stem cell transplant. The source of these receptors is a boy less than two years old who had a stem cell transplant for Wiskott-Aldrich syndrome, so the T cells may come from the graft donor.

V usage is TRBV4-2 and J usage is TRBJ1-2, with 7 positions matching TRBD1. V lost 0 bases, J lost 4 bases, and 2 bases stayed unmatched. The CDR3 sequence is 14 residues long. Germline CDR1 reads LGHNA; CDR2 reads YNFKEQ. CDR3 loop: CASSQEWDSYGYTF. The DNA of the CDR3 is TGTGCCAGCAGCCAAGAATGGGACAGCTATGGCTACACCTTC.

This chain links TRBV6-2 or TRBV6-3 with TRBJ1-1, with D possibly being TRBD1 (5 bases). With 10 bases removed from V and 1 base from J, the gap between germline ends came to 7 bases. There are 11 residues in the CDR3. Germline assignment: CDR1 MNHEY and CDR2 SVGEGT. Written as DNA, the CDR3 is TGTGCCACCGGACAGAACACTGAAGCTTTCTTT. This sequence encodes CATGQNTEAFF.

The chain uses TRBV29-1 and TRBJ2-5; D may be TRBD2 (5 bases). V gave up 5 bases and J gave up 3 bases, with 10 bases separating them. Germline V CDR1 and CDR2: SQVTM, ANQGSEA. The CDR3 contains 12 residues. CDR3 bases: TGCAGCGTTTCGGCTAGCAAAGAGACCCAGTACTTC. Translated: CSVSASKETQYF.

The sample holds a few counts of this clonotype. The chain employs TRBV6-1 and TRBJ2-5; 12 nucleotides align to TRBD2. The CDR3 consists of 15 residues. V gave up 7 bases and J gave up 5 bases; unmatched junction bases: 8. Germline CDR1 and CDR2: MNHNS and SASEGT. The CDR3 DNA follows: TGTGCCAGCACTGGACTAGCGGGGAAAAGGGAGACCCAGTACTTC. Its translation is CASTGLAGKRETQYF.

A few counts support this clonotype. The chain combines TRBV12-3 or TRBV12-4 with TRBJ1-2, with D possibly being TRBD1 (6 bases). The V gene lost 7 bases and the J gene lost 7 bases, with 16 bases spanning the gap. The CDR3 totals 13 residues. CDR3 region: CASNSDRYSGYTF. The DNA for the CDR3 is TGTGCCAGCAACTCAGACAGGTACTCTGGCTACACCTTC.

The table lists this clonotype with a count of one. The rearrangement links TRBV2 to TRBJ2-3; perhaps TRBD1 as D (6 bases). From germline, CDR1 is SNHLY and CDR2 FYNNEI. The CDR3 consists of 12 residues. V was cut by 7 bases and J by 1 base, with 6 bases left in between. CDR3 loop: CASKGGTDTQYF. The DNA for the CDR3 is TGTGCCAGCAAGGGGGGCACAGATACGCAGTATTTT.

This clonotype occurred a few times. This chain joins TRBV7-9 and TRBJ1-2; unclear D gene. Germline assignment: CDR1 SEHNR and CDR2 FQNEAQ (reference sequence). Deletions cut 5 bases from V and 6 bases from J, with 19 bases between. The CDR3 totals 15 residues. The CDR3 DNA reads as TGTGCCAGCAGCCCACACTTGCGAGGGTCGGATGGCTACACCTTC. Encoded protein: CASSPHLRGSDGYTF.

This clonotype was seen more than once but under ten times. This chain connects TRBV12-3 or TRBV12-4 to TRBJ1-1; D is uncertain. Trimming stripped 3 bases from V and 0 bases from J, with 8 bases between. The CDR3 contains 14 residues. For the CDR3, the DNA is TGTGCCAGCAGTTTGTCCAATTTGAACACTGAAGCTTTCTTT. It yields the protein CASSLSNLNTEAFF.

There are many counts of this clonotype. The V call is TRBV12-3 or TRBV12-4, the J call TRBJ2-7; D might be TRBD2 (6 bases). This CDR3 has 13 residues. The V end lost 8 bases, the J end lost 2 bases, and 13 bases lay between the germline ends. DNA of the CDR3: TGTGCCAGCCGTTCCGGAGGGGCCTACGAGCAGTACTTC. Translated: CASRSGGAYEQYF.

This clonotype appeared a few times. This chain uses TRBV29-1 with TRBJ2-1; D not certain. The V and J ends lost 7 bases and 9 bases respectively, with 10 bases between them. The CDR3 loop spans 10 amino acids. Per the germline V gene, CDR1 is SQVTM and CDR2 is ANQGSEA. As DNA, the CDR3 is TGCAGCGACGGGCCCTTTGAGCAGTTCTTC. It specifies CSDGPFEQFF.

This clonotype has ten or more counts. The rearrangement uses TRBV12-3 or TRBV12-4 and TRBJ2-2; the D gene is possibly TRBD2 (5 bases). V shed 3 bases and J shed 4 bases, with 12 bases lying between them. The CDR3 consists of 15 residues. DNA of the CDR3: TGTGCCAGCAGTTTGAGGGTGATCCGCACCGGGGAGCTGTTTTTT. Its protein product is CASSLRVIRTGELFF.

At least ten counts were recorded for this clonotype. This chain joins TRBV2 and TRBJ2-3; maybe TRBD2 (6 bases). Trimming removed 9 bases from V and 2 bases from J, with 18 bases in between. Germline-derived CDR1 and CDR2 are SNHLY and FYNNEI. The CDR3 has 15 residues. The CDR3, as DNA: TGTGCCAGTTCCGAAGTGGCGGGATTCACAGATACGCAGTATTTT. Protein: CASSEVAGFTDTQYF.

The chain recombines TRBV20-1 with TRBJ2-1, with TRBD2 matching over 8 bases. Germline assignment: CDR1 DFQATT and CDR2 SNEGSKA (reference sequence). The CDR3 is 16 amino acids. Trimming took 2 bases from V and 0 from J; bases not matched to a gene: 6. The CDR3 sequence: CSARPAGTSSYNEQFF. In nucleotides, the CDR3 is TGCAGTGCTAGACCCGCCGGGACTAGCTCCTACAATGAGCAGTTCTTC.

This clonotype was found a few times. This sequence joins TRBV5-1 and TRBJ2-7, with D perhaps being TRBD1 or TRBD2 (6 bases each). V lost 1 base to trimming and J lost 2 bases, with 10 bases between them. This CDR3 has 14 residues. Germline CDR1 and CDR2: SGHRS and YFSETQ. Here the CDR3 reads CASSLPGAPYEQYF. The CDR3, as DNA: TGCGCCAGCAGCTTGCCGGGGGCTCCCTACGAGCAGTACTTC.

This clonotype has a handful of counts. V gene TRBV5-5 combines with J gene TRBJ2-3; D is possibly TRBD1 (5 bases). Trimming stripped 4 bases from V and 2 bases from J, with 14 bases between. Germline V gives CDR1 SGHKS, CDR2 YYEKEE (reference sequence). CDR3 length equals 15 residues. This CDR3 is CASSPYRSLTDTQYF. In nucleotides, the CDR3 is TGTGCCAGCAGCCCCTACAGGAGCCTCACAGATACGCAGTATTTT.